One TCR beta chain is described in this entry. CDR3 length: 15 amino acids. V lost 4 bases to trimming and J lost 7 bases, with 20 bases between them. Germline V lookup: CDR1 MNHEY, CDR2 SVGAGI. The data were obtained in a study of blood T cell repertoires in COVID-19. Libraries were prepared by immunoSEQ multiplex PCR; TCRdb keeps only in-frame clonotypes and omits some of them. Of about 210,000 clones listed, over 75% were seen once; the top ten hold around 4.5%. The study recruited people aged about 18 to 95 years across approximately 23 US areas. Participants were placed into cohorts based on the clinical history they reported.

The rearrangement uses TRBV6-5 and TRBJ2-7, with D tentatively TRBD2 (6 bases). The specimen was PBMCs or T cells enriched from blood (not recorded which). This clonotype was sampled from a man younger than 40 with acute COVID-19. CDR3 sequence (DNA): TGTGCCAGCAGTTCTAACAGGTTTGGGGCGGGGGAGCAGTACTTC. Translating gives CASSSNRFGAGEQYF.